This TCR beta chain came from a study of T cell responses to AZD1222 COVID-19 vaccine. The study's findings and limits: Dominant at 160-218 and 743-854, vaccine-associated CD4 TCRs also spanned spike. Only a handful of AZD1222 recipients were seropositive at baseline.

Clones were sequenced by immunoSEQ multiplex PCR, and TCRdb holds only the in-frame ones, with some missing. The sample contains about 100,000 clones, approximately 88% of which appear only once. This clone appeared once. Its antigen is still unknown. This receptor was obtained from an adult in good health. Sequencing used peripheral blood, obtained on day 0 of AZD1222 vaccination.

The CDR3 loop is CASSLRGAVGNSPLHF. CDR3 in DNA: TGTGCCAGCAGTTTGAGGGGGGCCGTGGGTAATTCACCCCTCCACTTT. The genes are TRBV28 and TRBJ1-6, with D tentatively TRBD1 (6 bases). CDR1 is MDHEN and CDR2 is SYDVKM in the germline V gene. The CDR3 loop spans 16 amino acids. Trimming shortened V by 3 bases and J by 6 bases, and 15 bases separated the two germline ends.